A selection of T cell receptor beta chains follows, all from one sample in a study of blood T cell repertoires in COVID-19. The method was immunoSEQ multiplex PCR; TCRdb's version includes in-frame clones alone and lacks a portion of them. The sample shows tens of thousands of clones, nearly 90% of them seen only once. Source material: peripheral blood. The receptors derive from a man between 60 and 75 years old with acute or convalescent COVID-19. CDR3s include the opening cysteine and the closing phenylalanine or tryptophan. D genes are given only for firm matches. Clone size is stated in some rows and not others, as once, few, many or a class when expanded.

D gene | J gene | clone size | V gene | CDR3 DNA | CDR3 protein
. | TRBJ1-5 | . | TRBV30 | TGTGCCTGGAGTCCCCCGGGGGGTAGCAATCAGCCCCAGCATTTT | CAWSPPGGSNQPQHF
TRBD2 | TRBJ2-1 | . | TRBV11-2 | TGTGCCAGCAGCCACGGACTAGCGGGGGGGCCGATTTTTTTTGATGAGCAGTTCTTC | CASSHGLAGGPIFFDEQFF
. | TRBJ1-1 | . | TRBV10-2 | TGCGCCAGCAGACCGACAGAGAACACTGAAGCTTTCTTT | CASRPTENTEAFF
TRBD1 | TRBJ2-7 | once | TRBV19 | TGTGCCAGTAGTATCGGCCAGGGGGCGAACTACGAGCAGTACTTC | CASSIGQGANYEQYF
. | TRBJ2-1 | medium-sized | TRBV29-1 | TGCAGCGGAACAGGAGTAGATTACAATGAGCAGTTCTTC | CSGTGVDYNEQFF
. | TRBJ1-5 | . | TRBV2 | TGTGCCAGCAGGGGGGGTTTTTATCAGCCCCAGCATTTT | CASRGGFYQPQHF
. | TRBJ2-5 | . | TRBV9 | TGTGCCAGCAGCCCGAAGCCTGAGACCCAGTACTTC | CASSPKPETQYF
TRBD1 | TRBJ1-4 | . | TRBV10-2 | TGCGCCAGCAGCGGACAGGGCAAGGATGAAAAACTGTTTTTT | CASSGQGKDEKLFF
. | TRBJ1-5 | . | TRBV4-1 | TGCGCCAGCAGCCAAGAACCGACAGGTCCCAATCAGCCCCAGCATTTT | CASSQEPTGPNQPQHF
. | TRBJ1-6 | . | TRBV5-1 | TGCGCCAGCAGTCTTGACAGGCAACCAAATTCACCCCTCCACTTT | CASSLDRQPNSPLHF
TRBD1 | TRBJ2-7 | . | TRBV4-1 | TGCGCCAGCAGCCAAGATTGGGGACAGGCTTACGAGCAGTACTTC | CASSQDWGQAYEQYF
TRBD1 | TRBJ1-2 | . | TRBV28 | TGTGCCAGCAGTTTTAGGGGGCTCGGCAGGTACTATGGCTACACCTTC | CASSFRGLGRYYGYTF
. | TRBJ1-1 | . | TRBV11-2 | TGTGCCAGCAGCTTAGCTTTGGGTTTAGGTGAGACAGGCTCGACTTTCTTT | CASSLALGLGETGSTFF
TRBD2 | TRBJ2-1 | once | TRBV18 | TGTGCCAGCTCTCCGGGACTAGCGGGGCCTTACAATGAGCAGTTCTTC | CASSPGLAGPYNEQFF
. | TRBJ1-5 | . | TRBV7-2 | TGTGCCAGCAGCTCGGCACCAGGGTTTAGCAATCAGCCCCAGCATTTT | CASSSAPGFSNQPQHF
TRBD2 | TRBJ2-1 | . | TRBV7-9 | TGTGCCAGCAGCTTAGGAATAGCGGGGGGTTCCTACAATGAGCAGTTCTTC | CASSLGIAGGSYNEQFF